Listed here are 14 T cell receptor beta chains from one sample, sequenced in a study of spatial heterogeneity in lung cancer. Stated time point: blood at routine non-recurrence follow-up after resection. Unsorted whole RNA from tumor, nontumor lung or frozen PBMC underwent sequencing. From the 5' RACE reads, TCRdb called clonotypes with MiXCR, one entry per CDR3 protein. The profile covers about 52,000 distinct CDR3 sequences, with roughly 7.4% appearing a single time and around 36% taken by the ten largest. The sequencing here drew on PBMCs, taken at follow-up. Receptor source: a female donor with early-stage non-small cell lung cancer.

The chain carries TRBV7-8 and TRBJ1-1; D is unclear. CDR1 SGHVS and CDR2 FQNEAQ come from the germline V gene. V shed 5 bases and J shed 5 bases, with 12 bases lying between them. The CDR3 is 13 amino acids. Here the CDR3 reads CASSPRLVTEAFF. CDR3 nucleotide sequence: TGTGCCAGCAGCCCTCGACTAGTTACTGAAGCTTTCTTT. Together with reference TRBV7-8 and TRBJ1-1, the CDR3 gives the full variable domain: GAGVSQSPRYKVAKRGQDVALRCDPISGHVSLFWYQQALGQGPEFLTYFQNEAQLDKSGLPSDRFFAERPEGSVSTLKIQRTQQEDSAVYLCASSPRLVTEAFFGQGTRLTVV.

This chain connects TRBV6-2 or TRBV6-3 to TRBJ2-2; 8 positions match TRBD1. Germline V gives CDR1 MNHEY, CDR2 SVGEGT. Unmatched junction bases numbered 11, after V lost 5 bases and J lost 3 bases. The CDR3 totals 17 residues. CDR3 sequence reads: CASSRPRAGGYTGELFF. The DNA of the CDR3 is TGTGCCAGCAGTCGCCCAAGGGCAGGGGGCTACACCGGGGAGCTGTTTTTT.

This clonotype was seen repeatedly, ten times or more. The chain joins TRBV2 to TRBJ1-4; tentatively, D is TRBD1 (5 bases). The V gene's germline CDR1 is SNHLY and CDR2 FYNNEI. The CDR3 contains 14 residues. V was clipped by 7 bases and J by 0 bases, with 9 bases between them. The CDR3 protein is CASTWGPTNEKLFF. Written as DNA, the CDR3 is TGTGCCAGCACTTGGGGCCCAACTAATGAAAAACTGTTTTTT.

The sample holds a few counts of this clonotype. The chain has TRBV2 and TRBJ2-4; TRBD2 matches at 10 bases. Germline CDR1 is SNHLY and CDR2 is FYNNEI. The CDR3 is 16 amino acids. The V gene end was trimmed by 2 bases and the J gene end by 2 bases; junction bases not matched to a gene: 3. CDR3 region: CASSEWGLASKNIQYF. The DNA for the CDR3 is TGTGCCAGCAGTGAATGGGGACTAGCGTCCAAAAACATTCAGTACTTC.

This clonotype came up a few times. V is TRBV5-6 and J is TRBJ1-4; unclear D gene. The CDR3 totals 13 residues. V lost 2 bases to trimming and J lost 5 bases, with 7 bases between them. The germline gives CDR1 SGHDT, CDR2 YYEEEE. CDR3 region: CASSFLGNEKLFF. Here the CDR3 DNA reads TGTGCCAGCAGCTTTTTAGGGAATGAAAAACTGTTTTTT.

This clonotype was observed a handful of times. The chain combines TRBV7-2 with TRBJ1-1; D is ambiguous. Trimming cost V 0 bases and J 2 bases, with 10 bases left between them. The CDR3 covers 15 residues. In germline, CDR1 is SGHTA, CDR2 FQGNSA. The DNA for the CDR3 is TGTGCCAGCAGCTTAGCGCTCGGCCCAAACACTGAAGCTTTCTTT. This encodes CASSLALGPNTEAFF.

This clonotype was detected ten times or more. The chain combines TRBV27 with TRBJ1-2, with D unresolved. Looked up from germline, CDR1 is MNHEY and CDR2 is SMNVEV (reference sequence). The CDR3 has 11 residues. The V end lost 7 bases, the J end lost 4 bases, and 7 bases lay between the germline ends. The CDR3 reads CASKGGYGYTF. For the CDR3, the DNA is TGTGCCAGCAAGGGAGGCTATGGCTACACCTTC.

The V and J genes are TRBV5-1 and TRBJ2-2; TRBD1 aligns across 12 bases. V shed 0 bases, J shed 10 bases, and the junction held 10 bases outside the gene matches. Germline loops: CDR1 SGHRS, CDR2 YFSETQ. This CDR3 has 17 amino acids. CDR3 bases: TGCGCCAGCAGCTTGGCCCCGATGGGACAGGGGGCTTTGGAGCTGTTTTTT. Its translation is CASSLAPMGQGALELFF.

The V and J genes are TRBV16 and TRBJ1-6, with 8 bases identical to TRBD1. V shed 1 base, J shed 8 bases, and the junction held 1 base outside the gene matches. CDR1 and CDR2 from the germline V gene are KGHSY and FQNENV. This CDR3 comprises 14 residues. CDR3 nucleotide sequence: TGTGCCAGCAGCCAATGGACAGGGTATTCACCCCTCCACTTT. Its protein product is CASSQWTGYSPLHF.

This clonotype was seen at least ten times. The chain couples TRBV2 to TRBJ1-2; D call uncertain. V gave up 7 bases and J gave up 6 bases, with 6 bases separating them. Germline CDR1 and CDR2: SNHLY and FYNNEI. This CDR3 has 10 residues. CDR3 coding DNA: TGTGCCAGCACGCCCGATGGCTACACCTTC. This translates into CASTPDGYTF.

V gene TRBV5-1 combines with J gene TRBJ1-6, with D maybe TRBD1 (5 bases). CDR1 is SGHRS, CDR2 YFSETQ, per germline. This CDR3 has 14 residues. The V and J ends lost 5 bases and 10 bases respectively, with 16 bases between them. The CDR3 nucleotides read TGCGCCAGCAGTTTAGGACACCCCAAATCACCCCTCCACTTT. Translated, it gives CASSLGHPKSPLHF.

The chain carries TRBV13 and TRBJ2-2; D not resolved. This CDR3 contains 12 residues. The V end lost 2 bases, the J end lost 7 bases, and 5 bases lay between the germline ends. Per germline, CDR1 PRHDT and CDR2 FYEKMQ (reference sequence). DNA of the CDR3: TGTGCCAGCAGCTTAACGGTCGGGGAGCTGTTTTTT. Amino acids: CASSLTVGELFF.

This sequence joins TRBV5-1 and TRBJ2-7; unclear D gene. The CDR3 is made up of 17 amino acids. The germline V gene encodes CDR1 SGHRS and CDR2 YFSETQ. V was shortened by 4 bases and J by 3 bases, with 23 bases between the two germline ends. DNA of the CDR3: TGCGCCAGCAGCCCGGGCCTAGTCCCCGCCGCTCTCTACGAGCAGTACTTC. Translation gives CASSPGLVPAALYEQYF.

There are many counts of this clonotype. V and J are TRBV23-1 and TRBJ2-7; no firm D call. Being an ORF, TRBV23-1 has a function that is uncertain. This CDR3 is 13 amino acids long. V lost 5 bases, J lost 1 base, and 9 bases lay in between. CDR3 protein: CASSKVLSYEQYF. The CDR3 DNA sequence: TGCGCCAGCAGTAAGGTACTTTCCTACGAGCAGTACTTC.